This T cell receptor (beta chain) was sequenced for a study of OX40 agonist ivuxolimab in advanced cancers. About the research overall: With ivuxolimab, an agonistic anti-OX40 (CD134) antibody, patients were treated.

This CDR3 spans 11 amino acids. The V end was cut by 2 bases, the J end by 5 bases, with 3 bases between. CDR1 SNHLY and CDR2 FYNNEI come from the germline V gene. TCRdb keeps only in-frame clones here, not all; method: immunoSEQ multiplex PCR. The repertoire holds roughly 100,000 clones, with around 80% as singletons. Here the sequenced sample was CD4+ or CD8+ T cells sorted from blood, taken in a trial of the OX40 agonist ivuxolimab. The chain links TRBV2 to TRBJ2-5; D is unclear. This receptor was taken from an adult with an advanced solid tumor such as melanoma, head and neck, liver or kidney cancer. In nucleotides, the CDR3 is TGTGCCAGCAGTGAATCGGAGACCCAGTACTTC. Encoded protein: CASSESETQYF.